Below, 24 T cell receptor beta chains from the same sample are listed, as sequenced in a study of blood T cell repertoires in COVID-19. Using immunoSEQ multiplex PCR, the repertoire was profiled, and TCRdb retains in-frame clones only, with some absent. This sample has roughly 110,000 clones, with around nine tenths found just once. Sequencing was carried out using peripheral blood. The receptor set was obtained from a woman in her sixties or seventies who had recovered from COVID-19.

The rearrangement links TRBV7-2 to TRBJ1-3; 7 bases map to TRBD1. J gave up 0 bases and V 0 bases, and 2 bases lay outside the gene matches. The CDR3 extends over 16 amino acids. The germline V gene encodes CDR1 SGHTA and CDR2 FQGNSA. CDR3 amino acids: CASSLAGQSSGNTIYF. CDR3 in DNA: TGTGCCAGCAGCTTAGCGGGACAGAGCTCTGGAAACACCATATATTTT.

The chain joins TRBV5-1 to TRBJ1-6; D is possibly TRBD1 (5 bases). Trimming pared 1 base from V and 8 bases from J, leaving 10 bases between. The CDR3 consists of 14 residues. Germline-derived CDR1 and CDR2 are SGHRS and YFSETQ. CDR3 protein: CASSLRGEDSPLHF. The DNA for the CDR3 is TGCGCCAGCAGCTTGCGGGGGGAGGATTCACCCCTCCACTTT.

The chain joins TRBV5-1 to TRBJ2-2; 9 bases match TRBD1. With 3 bases clipped from V and 6 bases from J, the junction kept 6 bases outside the gene matches. Germline CDR1 is SGHRS and CDR2 is YFSETQ. This CDR3 region has 15 residues. CDR3 nucleotide sequence: TGCGCCAGCAGCTGGTCGGGACAGGGAGCCGGGGAGCTGTTTTTT. As protein: CASSWSGQGAGELFF.

This clone was observed a handful of times. The rearrangement links TRBV7-3 to TRBJ2-1; possible D gene TRBD1, 6 bases. The germline V gene encodes CDR1 SGHTA and CDR2 FQGTGA. This CDR3 spans 17 amino acids. V lost 3 bases and J 0 bases, leaving 15 bases between the germline ends. This chain's CDR3 is CASSFDQGSSSYNEQFF. CDR3 bases: TGTGCCAGCAGCTTCGACCAGGGGTCGAGCTCCTACAATGAGCAGTTCTTC.

This CDR3 reads CASSLSPPGKNTEAFF. CDR3 DNA: TGTGCCAGCAGTTTATCCCCGCCAGGGAAGAACACTGAAGCTTTCTTT. The rearrangement joins TRBV28 to TRBJ1-1, with TRBD1 as a possible D gene (5 bases). Germline assignment: CDR1 MDHEN and CDR2 SYDVKM. V lost 1 base, J lost 1 base, and 13 bases lay in between. This CDR3 has 16 residues.

V usage is TRBV10-3 and J usage is TRBJ2-7; D is unclear. With 1 base removed from V and 5 bases from J, the gap between germline ends came to 6 bases. CDR1 and CDR2 (germline): ENHRY, SYGVKD. CDR3 length equals 12 residues. The CDR3 loop reads CAISEYRDEQYF. The CDR3 region has the DNA TGTGCCATCAGTGAGTACAGAGACGAGCAGTACTTC.

The count of this clone is one. The chain carries TRBV21-1 and TRBJ2-5; TRBD2 was called by the table and not checked on the DNA. TRBV21-1 is listed as a pseudogene. CDR3 length: 15 residues. CDR3 in amino acids: CARRRGRGEGETQYF. The CDR3 DNA follows: TGTGCCAGACGGCGGGGTCGCGGAGAGGGAGAGACCCAGTACTTC.

The chain carries TRBV10-2 and TRBJ1-2; 11 bases match TRBD1. V lost 2 bases and J lost 4; bases outside the gene matches: 3. The CDR3 sequence is 15 residues long. The germline CDR1 and CDR2 sequences are WSHSY and SAAADI. The CDR3 region is CASSEGTGGPYGYTF. The CDR3 DNA sequence: TGCGCCAGCAGTGAGGGGACAGGGGGTCCCTATGGCTACACCTTC.

The gene calls are TRBV6-5 and TRBJ2-5; TRBD1 matches at 9 bases. Germline CDR1 MNHEY, CDR2 SVGAGI. The CDR3 is 12 residues long. With 10 bases clipped from V and 5 bases from J, the junction kept 5 bases outside the gene matches. This chain's CDR3 is CATATGGETQYF. The CDR3 bases are TGTGCCACCGCGACAGGGGGTGAGACCCAGTACTTC.

This chain uses TRBV27 with TRBJ1-1; 12 bases agree with TRBD1. The CDR3 consists of 14 residues. CDR1 and CDR2 (germline): MNHEY, SMNVEV (reference sequence). Trimming took 5 bases from V and 10 from J; bases not matched to a gene: 8. The CDR3 is CASSLGGDRGPAFF. In DNA, the CDR3 is TGTGCCAGCAGTCTAGGGGGGGACAGGGGGCCAGCTTTCTTT.

The chain carries TRBV11-3 and TRBJ2-1; 8 positions match TRBD1. The CDR3 totals 14 residues. In germline, CDR1 is SGHNT, CDR2 YENEEA. Trimming removed 6 bases from V and 7 bases from J; junction bases left unmatched: 8. The CDR3 spells CASSIGQGLNEQFF. The CDR3 nucleotides read TGTGCCAGCAGTATAGGACAGGGCCTTAATGAGCAGTTCTTC.

The chain joins TRBV6-5 to TRBJ1-1; D is possibly TRBD1 (5 bases). With 8 bases removed from V and 0 bases from J, the gap between germline ends came to 13 bases. The CDR3 has 14 residues. Germline V lookup: CDR1 MNHEY, CDR2 SVGAGI. The CDR3 nucleotides are TGTGCCAGCCACCGGGCAGGGATGAACACTGAAGCTTTCTTT. This sequence encodes CASHRAGMNTEAFF.

The chain carries TRBV6-5 and TRBJ2-1; D not certain. V gave up 5 bases and J gave up 11 bases, with 10 bases separating them. Germline loops: CDR1 MNHEY, CDR2 SVGAGI. The CDR3 is 11 amino acids. CDR3 in DNA: TGTGCCAGCAGTAACCAGATAAAGCAGTTCTTC. It codes for CASSNQIKQFF.

This rearrangement joins TRBV7-2 to TRBJ2-1; D is possibly TRBD1 (5 bases). Per the germline V gene, CDR1 is SGHTA and CDR2 is FQGNSA. Between the trimmed V and J ends, which lost 5 bases and 10 bases, there was a span of 18 bases. The CDR3 runs to 14 residues. CDR3 sequence reads: CASSRMGPADEQFF. CDR3 coding DNA: TGTGCCAGCAGCCGGATGGGGCCAGCCGACGAGCAGTTCTTC.

The CDR3 sequence: CASGQGSREQYF. CDR3 bases: TGTGCCAGCGGACAGGGTTCACGCGAGCAGTACTTC. The V gene is TRBV28, the J gene TRBJ2-7; the match to TRBD1 covers 8 bases. The length of the CDR3 is 12 residues. Germline V gene data show CDR1 as MDHEN and CDR2 as SYDVKM. Trimming at V came to 8 bases and at J to 6 bases, leaving 6 bases not matched to a gene.

The gene calls are TRBV28 and TRBJ2-7; a possible D gene is TRBD2 (6 bases). V lost 6 bases, J lost 2 bases, and 14 bases lay in between. The germline V gene encodes CDR1 MDHEN and CDR2 SYDVKM. This CDR3 is built from 14 residues. This CDR3 reads CASRYLGGTYEQYF. In nucleotides, the CDR3 is TGTGCCAGCAGATACTTGGGGGGAACCTACGAGCAGTACTTC.

This chain connects TRBV6-5 to TRBJ2-1; possible D gene TRBD1, 5 bases. The length of the CDR3 is 16 residues. Trimming cost V 0 bases and J 0 bases, with 9 bases left between them. The germline V gene encodes CDR1 MNHEY and CDR2 SVGAGI. The CDR3 sequence: CASSYSGQFSYNEQFF. The CDR3 DNA reads as TGTGCCAGCAGTTACTCCGGACAATTCTCCTACAATGAGCAGTTCTTC.

J is TRBJ2-7 and V is TRBV19, with 11 bases that match TRBD2. The germline gives CDR1 LNHDA, CDR2 SQIVND (reference sequence). Trimming cost V 5 bases and J 4 bases; bases outside gene matches: 7. CDR3 length: 15 amino acids. The CDR3 sequence: CASSLAGLAVYEQYF. CDR3 sequence (DNA): TGTGCCAGTAGTCTCGCGGGACTAGCGGTTTACGAGCAGTACTTC.

The chain links TRBV20-1 to TRBJ1-2; D ambiguous. Germline V CDR1 and CDR2: DFQATT, SNEGSKA (reference sequence). The CDR3 spans 11 residues. V lost 4 bases, J lost 7 bases, and 10 bases lay in between. In DNA, the CDR3 is TGCAGTGCTAAGGCTGCGGGTGGCTACACCTTC. Translation gives CSAKAAGGYTF.

The chain is built from TRBV28 and TRBJ2-4, with D unclear. Germline V gene sequence: CDR1 MDHEN, CDR2 SYDVKM. The CDR3 totals 15 residues. V lost 3 bases and J lost 5, with 14 bases in between. CDR3 in DNA: TGTGCCAGCAGTTTTAGTCAGTGGAGCCAAAACATTCAGTACTTC. Protein: CASSFSQWSQNIQYF.

This chain uses TRBV18 with TRBJ2-6, with 10 nucleotides matching TRBD1. V lost 4 bases and J lost 2; bases outside the gene matches: 11. Germline V gene lookup returns CDR1 KGHSH and CDR2 LQKENI. This CDR3 comprises 19 residues. CDR3 in amino acids: CASSQSPGQGSTGANVLTF. DNA for the CDR3: TGTGCCAGCTCACAAAGCCCGGGACAGGGGAGTACTGGGGCCAACGTCCTGACTTTC.

The J gene is TRBJ1-3, the V gene TRBV7-9; 8 bases are a match to TRBD1. This CDR3 spans 16 amino acids. The J segment lost 4 bases and the V segment lost 5 bases, leaving 10 bases of the junction unmatched. Germline CDR1 reads SEHNR; CDR2 reads FQNEAQ (reference sequence). The CDR3 DNA sequence: TGTGCCAGCAGCCCGCTAAGGACAGGGAACGGAAACACCATATATTTT. As protein: CASSPLRTGNGNTIYF.

The rearrangement uses TRBV6-2 or TRBV6-3 and TRBJ1-1; D not resolved. The CDR3 totals 14 residues. CDR1 is MNHEY, CDR2 SVGEGT, per germline. Trimming removed 0 bases at V and 1 base at J, with 6 bases between. The CDR3 DNA follows: TGTGCCAGCAGTTACTCGCTGGCGAACACTGAAGCTTTCTTT. Translation gives CASSYSLANTEAFF.

This sequence joins TRBV27 and TRBJ2-1; tentatively, D is TRBD1 (6 bases). The V and J ends lost 8 bases and 1 base respectively, with 12 bases between them. This CDR3 comprises 14 residues. In germline, CDR1 is MNHEY, CDR2 SMNVEV (reference sequence). CDR3 nucleotides: TGTGCCAGCCCTACGAGGGGGTCCTACAATGAGCAGTTCTTC. The encoded protein is CASPTRGSYNEQFF.